This T cell receptor (beta chain) was sequenced for a study of post-analysis software for immune sequencing data. Study outcomes and limitations: TRBV5-6, TRBV5-1 and TRBV20-1 belonged to a set of roughly 5 TRBV segments that were more frequent in patients than controls.

The germline V and J ends were trimmed by 4 bases and 5 bases, with 13 bases remaining between them. This CDR3 comprises 14 residues. Per the germline V gene, CDR1 is SGHAT and CDR2 is FQNNGV. A remark on this clonotype: Its specificity is unknown.

Unique molecular identifiers tagged the TCR beta cDNA libraries. From the PCR reads, TCRdb called clonotypes with MiXCR, one entry per CDR3 protein. The sample shows 740,000 or so distinct CDR3 sequences, under 70% of them seen only once. The chain joins TRBV11-2 to TRBJ2-3; D unclear. Sequenced: blood. The clonotype originates from a girl between 10 and 17 years old with multiple sclerosis. The CDR3 DNA sequence: TGTGCCAGCAGCTATCTCGATTTTCAAGATACGCAGTATTTT. Its protein product is CASSYLDFQDTQYF. Complete variable domain (other parts from reference TRBV11-2 and TRBJ2-3): EAGVAQSPRYKIIEKRQSVAFWCNPISGHATLYWYQQILGQGPKLLIQFQNNGVVDDSQLPKDRFSAERLKGVDSTLKIQPAKLEDSAVYLCASSYLDFQDTQYFGPGTRLTVL.